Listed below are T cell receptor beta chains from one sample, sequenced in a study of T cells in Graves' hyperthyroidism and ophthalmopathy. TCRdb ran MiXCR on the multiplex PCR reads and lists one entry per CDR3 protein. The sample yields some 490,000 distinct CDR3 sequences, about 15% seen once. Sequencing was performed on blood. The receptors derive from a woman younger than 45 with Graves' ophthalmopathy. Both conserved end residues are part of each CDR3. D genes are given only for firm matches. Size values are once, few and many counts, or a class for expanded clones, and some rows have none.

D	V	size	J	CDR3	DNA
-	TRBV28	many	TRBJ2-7	CASKWGNSYEQYF	TGTGCCAGCAAATGGGGCAACTCCTACGAGCAGTACTTC
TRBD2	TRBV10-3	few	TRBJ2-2	CAISDVLAGGNTGELFF	TGTGCCATCAGTGACGTACTAGCGGGAGGTAACACCGGGGAGCTGTTTTTT
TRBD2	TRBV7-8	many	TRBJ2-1	CASSLVAREGRNEQFF	TGTGCCAGCAGCTTAGTTGCCCGGGAGGGCCGCAATGAGCAGTTCTTC
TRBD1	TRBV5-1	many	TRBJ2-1	CASSVTGGYPTAYNEQFF	TGCGCCAGCAGCGTGACAGGGGGATATCCTACAGCCTACAATGAGCAGTTCTTC
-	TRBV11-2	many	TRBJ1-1	CASSFKRTEAFF	TGTGCCAGCAGCTTCAAACGTACTGAAGCTTTCTTT
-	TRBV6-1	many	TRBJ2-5	CASSDFTEETQYF	TGTGCCAGCAGCGATTTCACCGAAGAGACCCAGTACTTC
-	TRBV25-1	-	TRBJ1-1	CASSESGRTEAFF	TGTGCCAGCAGTGAATCGGGAAGAACTGAAGCTTTCTTT
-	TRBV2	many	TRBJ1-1	CASTPGEGSTEAFF	TGTGCCAGCACGCCAGGGGAGGGGTCAACTGAAGCTTTCTTT
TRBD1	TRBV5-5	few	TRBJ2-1	CASSYRGLYNEQFF	TGTGCCAGCAGCTACAGGGGGCTTTACAATGAGCAGTTCTTC
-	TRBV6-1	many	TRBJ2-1	CASSQGLGSYNEQFF	TGTGCCAGCAGTCAGGGACTCGGCTCCTACAATGAGCAGTTCTTC
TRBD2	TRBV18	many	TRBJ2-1	CASSPPNREGEQFF	TGTGCCAGCTCACCACCGAACCGGGAGGGTGAGCAGTTCTTC
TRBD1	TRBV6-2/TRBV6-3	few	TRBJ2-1	CASSRDREEFF	TGTGCCAGCAGTAGGGACAGGGAGGAGTTCTTC
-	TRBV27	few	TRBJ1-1	CASRTTLGNTEAFF	TGTGCCAGCAGAACCACCTTGGGTAACACTGAAGCTTTCTTT
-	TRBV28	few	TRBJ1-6	CASSTEWPLHF	TGTGCCAGCAGTACGGAGTGGCCCCTCCACTTT
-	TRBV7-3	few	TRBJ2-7	CASSEQSYEQYF	TGTGCCAGCAGCGAACAATCATATGAGCAGTACTTC